The following is a TCR beta chain sequence with its context. It was with 60 Vbeta and 13 Jbeta primers that the PCR ran. TCRdb keeps only in-frame clones here, not all; method: immunoSEQ multiplex PCR. This sample yields hundreds of thousands of clones, of which roughly 89% are seen a single time; around 1% belongs to the top ten. This entry belongs to a study of cytomegalovirus exposure and HLA in healthy donors. Germline CDR1 SGHVS, CDR2 FQNEAQ. This CDR3 has 15 residues. V lost 5 bases to trimming and J lost 2 bases; unmatched junction nucleotides: 6. This rearrangement joins TRBV7-8 to TRBJ1-2; 9 nucleotides line up with TRBD1. The sequenced sample was PBMCs. This receptor was identified in a young woman in good health and CMV-seronegative. CDR3 nucleotides: TGTGCCAGCAGCATAAAAGACAGGGGGAACTATGGCTACACCTTC. Protein: CASSIKDRGNYGYTF.